The 7 T cell receptor beta chains given below trace back to one sample, sequenced in a study of cytomegalovirus exposure and HLA in healthy donors. The PCR was carried out with 60 Vbeta primers and 13 Jbeta primers. Clones were sequenced by immunoSEQ multiplex PCR, and TCRdb holds only the in-frame ones, with some missing. The sample has 150,000 to 200,000 clones, 70% to 85% seen once. Sequencing was done on a sample of PBMCs. The receptors were sampled from a woman in her forties in good health and CMV-seronegative.

A remark on this clone: The germline gene is not matched at one end of the junction; a read error may be the cause. This sequence joins TRBV4-1 and TRBJ1-1, with D hard to call. CDR1 MGHRA and CDR2 YSYEKL come from the germline V gene. This CDR3 region has 15 residues. CDR3 nucleotide sequence: TGCGCCAGCAGCCAGACATTAACAAGGAACACTGAAGTTTTCTTT. Its translation is CASSQTLTRNTEVFF.

The chain recombines TRBV15 with TRBJ1-1, with TRBD1 matching 7 bases. The CDR3 has 14 amino acids. The V segment lost 2 bases and the J segment 7 bases; nucleotides outside the gene matches: 7. Looked up from germline, CDR1 is LNHNV and CDR2 is YYDKDF (reference sequence). The CDR3 sequence is CATSRSRGRGEAFF. For the CDR3, the DNA is TGTGCCACCAGCAGATCAAGGGGGCGCGGTGAAGCTTTCTTT.

V gene TRBV5-4 combines with J gene TRBJ2-2; a weak D match, TRBD1 (6 bases). The V and J ends lost 1 base and 6 bases respectively, with 7 bases between them. The germline gives CDR1 SGHNT, CDR2 YYREEE (reference sequence). CDR3 size: 13 residues. CDR3 in amino acids: CASSLWGPGELFF. The CDR3 DNA reads as TGTGCCAGCAGCTTGTGGGGGCCCGGGGAGCTGTTTTTT. The variable domain in full, with the rest retrieved from reference TRBV5-4 and TRBJ2-2, is ETGVTQSPTHLIKTRGQQVTLRCSSQSGHNTVSWYQQALGQGPQFIFQYYREEENGRGNFPPRFSGLQFPNYSSELNVNALELDDSALYLCASSLWGPGELFFGEGSRLTVL.

The rearrangement joins TRBV18 to TRBJ1-1, with D possibly being TRBD1 (6 bases). CDR3 length: 13 residues. V was shortened by 0 bases and J by 9 bases, with 11 bases between the two germline ends. Germline V CDR1 and CDR2: KGHSH, LQKENI. CDR3 loop: CASSPPSDRQAFF. The CDR3 nucleotides are TGTGCCAGCTCACCACCATCCGACAGGCAAGCTTTCTTT. The entire variable domain, with the rest obtained from reference TRBV18 and TRBJ1-1, is as follows: NAGVMQNPRHLVRRRGQEARLRCSPMKGHSHVYWYRQLPEEGLKFMVYLQKENIIDESGMPKERFSAEFPKEGPSILRIQQVVRGDSAAYFCASSPPSDRQAFFGQGTRLTVV.

This chain joins TRBV10-2 and TRBJ1-6; unclear D gene. Trimming took off 3 bases at V and 7 bases at J, with 7 bases between the two ends. Germline CDR1 reads WSHSY; CDR2 reads SAAADI. The CDR3 extends over 13 amino acids. CDR3 in amino acids: CASSDSGNSPLHF. The CDR3 coding sequence is TGCGCCAGCAGTGACTCCGGGAATTCACCCCTCCACTTT.

V gene TRBV28 combines with J gene TRBJ1-1, with D possibly matching TRBD1 (6 bases). The V end was cut by 1 base, the J end by 6 bases, with 9 bases between. Germline V gene sequence: CDR1 MDHEN, CDR2 SYDVKM. The CDR3 spans 13 residues. The chain's CDR3 is CASSLFGGPEAFF. CDR3 DNA: TGTGCCAGCAGTTTATTTGGGGGCCCTGAAGCTTTCTTT. The full variable domain, in which reference TRBV28 and TRBJ1-1 provide the parts outside the CDR3, is DVKVTQSSRYLVKRTGEKVFLECVQDMDHENMFWYRQDPGLGLRLIYFSYDVKMKEKGDIPEGYSVSREKKERFSLILESASTNQTSMYLCASSLFGGPEAFFGQGTRLTVV.

The chain couples TRBV30 to TRBJ1-2; D possibly corresponds to TRBD1 (6 bases). The CDR3 consists of 14 residues. CDR1 and CDR2 (germline): GTSNPN, SVGIG (reference sequence). Trimming shortened V by 8 bases and J by 2 bases, and 18 bases separated the two germline ends. In DNA form, the CDR3 reads TGTGCCCTTCAGGACAGATCGGCGAACTATGGCTACACCTTC. It is translated as CALQDRSANYGYTF. The whole variable domain, remainder taken from reference TRBV30 and TRBJ1-2, is SQTIHQWPATLVQPVGSPLSLECTVEGTSNPNLYWYRQAAGRGLQLLFYSVGIGQISSEVPQNLSASRPQDRQFILSSKKLLLSDSGFYLCALQDRSANYGYTFGSGTRLTVV.